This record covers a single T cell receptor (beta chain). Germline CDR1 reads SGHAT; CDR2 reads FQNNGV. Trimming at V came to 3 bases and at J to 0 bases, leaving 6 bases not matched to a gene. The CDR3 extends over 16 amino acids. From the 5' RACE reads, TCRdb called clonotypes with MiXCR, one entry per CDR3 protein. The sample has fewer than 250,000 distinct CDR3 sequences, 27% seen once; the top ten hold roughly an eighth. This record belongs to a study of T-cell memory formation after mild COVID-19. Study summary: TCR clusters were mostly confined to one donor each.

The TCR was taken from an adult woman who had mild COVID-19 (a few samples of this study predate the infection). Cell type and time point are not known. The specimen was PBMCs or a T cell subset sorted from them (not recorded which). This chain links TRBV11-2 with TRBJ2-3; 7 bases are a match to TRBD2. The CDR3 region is CASSFGGGVSTDTQYF. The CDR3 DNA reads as TGTGCCAGCAGCTTTGGCGGGGGAGTCAGCACAGATACGCAGTATTTT.